The present T cell receptor beta chain was sequenced within a study of regulatory T cells in long-lasting Graves disease. Study-wide context: Freshly diagnosed Graves' patients had used antithyroid drugs for under 3 months.

This clonotype was detected many times. The antigen is not known. Researchers made TCR beta libraries by using iRepertoire HTBI primers and running Arm-PCR on CDR3 regions. TCRdb reprocessed the multiplex PCR reads via MiXCR and lists one record per CDR3 protein. Of roughly 420,000 distinct CDR3 sequences listed, around 15% are singletons. Time point given: newly diagnosed GD, antithyroid drugs for less than 3 months. Preparation of the TCR library used RNA extracted from PBMCs. General observations from the study: Fewer public clonotypes were shared by new patients (roughly 970) than by persistent patients (2,741).

Separately, the same data were catalogued under a study of T cells in Graves' hyperthyroidism and ophthalmopathy. That source reports: Blood also contained most expanded thyroid clonotypes above 0.001. Separating ophthalmopathy from stable hyperthyroidism was achieved by a 13 V-J model.

The source is a woman in her thirties with Graves disease. The starting material was peripheral blood mononuclear cells (PBMCs), obtained at new diagnosis, from a patient treated with antithyroid drugs.

The CDR3 nucleotides are TGTGCCAGCAGCCACGAGGCTAACTATGGCTACACCTTC. Translated: CASSHEANYGYTF. V usage is TRBV5-4 and J usage is TRBJ1-2; D is undetermined. V was shortened by 4 bases and J by 0 bases, with 7 bases between the two germline ends. Germline CDR1 reads SGHNT; CDR2 reads YYREEE (reference sequence). The CDR3 has 13 amino acids.